This TCR beta chain comes out of a study of cytomegalovirus exposure and HLA in healthy donors. The donors were part of the approximately 120-subject validation cohort, which stood apart from the roughly 730-subject first cohort. TCRdb's table, derived via immunoSEQ multiplex PCR, lists solely in-frame clones and lacks some. The table shows about 130,000 clones, with around 90% occurring only once. CDR1 is SGHRS and CDR2 is YFSETQ in the germline V gene. Trimming took 0 bases from V and 3 from J; bases not matched to a gene: 2. The CDR3 is 15 amino acids. The source material was PBMCs. V usage is TRBV5-1 and J usage is TRBJ1-5; 8 bases are shared with TRBD1. The TCR comes from a woman aged 25-40 years in good health and CMV-seropositive. In DNA form, the CDR3 reads TGCGCCAGCAGCTTGGGACAGGGGAACAATCAGCCCCAGCATTTT. This gives the protein CASSLGQGNNQPQHF.